This TCR beta chain was identified during a study of T cells in localized non-small cell lung cancer. Study-level findings and limits: Higher blood T cell density tracked longer overall survival. Tumor trailed uninvolved adjacent lung in T cell clonality, which peaked there.

Data came from immunoSEQ multiplex PCR; TCRdb stores just in-frame clones and leaves some out. The sample lists 55,000 to 80,000 clones; approximately 84% were seen once. Regarding this clone: What it recognizes is unknown.

Germline loops: CDR1 MNHNS, CDR2 SASEGT. The CDR3 extends over 15 amino acids. The junction had 10 bases not matched to a gene; V was cut back by 8 bases and J by 6 bases. The clonotype was recovered from a female donor of 60 years or more with stage I lung adenocarcinoma. The chain couples TRBV6-1 to TRBJ1-5; 10 positions agree with TRBD1. The sequences come from peripheral blood, collected before any cancer treatment. The CDR3 DNA reads TGTGCCAGCTCCATAGACAGGGGGCACCTTCAGCCCCAGCATTTT. Its translation is CASSIDRGHLQPQHF.